Below are 25 T cell receptor beta chains sequenced from a single sample in a study of blood T cells in healthy people across ages (dated by TCRdb to about 2015). Library preparation employed 5' RACE. The second PCR ran for roughly 7 to 12 cycles and used a J-beta primer mix along with a sample-barcoded 5' primer. TCRdb's own reprocessing of the public reads used fastp at Q25 and MiXCR and kept productive beta chains. Entries that share a CDR3 protein sequence are merged under the most common genes and DNA. The sample table contains approximately 1,700,000 distinct CDR3 sequences; only one count was recorded for about 39% of them. The ten top clones hold roughly 23% of the sample. Sequencing was done on a sample of blood. The receptors were sampled from a human donor in good health.

This chain uses TRBV6-5 with TRBJ2-1; D is perhaps TRBD2 (6 bases). V lost 4 bases and J 13 bases, leaving 11 bases between the germline ends. Germline loops: CDR1 MNHEY, CDR2 SVGAGI. This CDR3 is 11 amino acids long. CDR3 DNA sequence: TGTGCCAGCAGTTTCCCCGGGGGACAGTTCTTC. It specifies CASSFPGGQFF.

This sequence joins TRBV29-1 and TRBJ2-3; D is unclear. The CDR3 has 13 amino acids. Per the germline V gene, CDR1 is SQVTM and CDR2 is ANQGSEA. Between the trimmed V and J ends, which lost 8 bases and 0 bases, there was a span of 12 bases. The CDR3 DNA reads as TGCAGCATTGTTCCGGGTAGCACAGATACGCAGTATTTT. This translates into CSIVPGSTDTQYF.

The rearrangement links TRBV4-3 to TRBJ2-1; a possible D gene is TRBD2 (5 bases). Between the trimmed V and J ends, which lost 1 base and 7 bases, there was a span of 8 bases. Germline assignment: CDR1 LGHNA and CDR2 YSLEER. This CDR3 has 13 amino acids. CDR3 sequence reads: CASSQVQRNEQFF. For the CDR3, the DNA is TGCGCCAGCAGCCAAGTTCAGCGGAATGAGCAGTTCTTC.

This clonotype occurred a few times. V is TRBV4-3 and J is TRBJ2-7, with 9 nucleotides matching TRBD1. The CDR3 length is 18 residues. The V gene end was trimmed by 0 bases and the J gene end by 5 bases; junction bases not matched to a gene: 14. CDR1 is LGHNA, CDR2 YSLEER, per germline. CDR3 nucleotides: TGCGCCAGCAGCCAAGATATTCTTCCGACAGGGGGTCCCGACGAGCAGTACTTC. Translating it yields CASSQDILPTGGPDEQYF.

This clonotype has at least ten counts. Here the CDR3 DNA reads TGCAGCGGATCCGGGACAGTGAAAGGGACCCAGTACTTC. As protein: CSGSGTVKGTQYF. This chain connects TRBV29-1 to TRBJ2-5; 7 nucleotides line up with TRBD1. V shed 7 bases and J 7 bases; nucleotides not matched to a gene: 12. The CDR3 spans 13 residues. Germline V gene data show CDR1 as SQVTM and CDR2 as ANQGSEA.

The chain employs TRBV6-1 and TRBJ2-2; D is possibly TRBD1 or TRBD2 (5 bases each). The V end lost 5 bases, the J end lost 5 bases, and 21 bases lay between the germline ends. Germline lookup yields CDR1 MNHNS and CDR2 SASEGT. This CDR3 is 17 amino acids long. CDR3 nucleotide sequence: TGTGCCAGCAGTATAACCGAGGGGCGGACACGAACCGGGGAGCTGTTTTTT. Translating it yields CASSITEGRTRTGELFF.

The V call is TRBV4-3, the J call TRBJ2-1; 9 bases are shared with TRBD2. Trimming at V came to 2 bases and at J to 9 bases, leaving 14 bases not matched to a gene. Germline V gene sequence: CDR1 LGHNA, CDR2 YSLEER. This CDR3 contains 17 residues. The CDR3 loop reads CASSQSLPGTSLGEQFF. In DNA, the CDR3 is TGCGCCAGCAGCCAAAGCCTGCCCGGGACTAGCCTGGGTGAGCAGTTCTTC.

The J gene is TRBJ2-5, the V gene TRBV7-2; D gene unclear. CDR3 length: 13 residues. CDR1 and CDR2 (germline): SGHTA, FQGNSA. V lost 4 bases and J 5 bases, leaving 11 bases between the germline ends. The CDR3 nucleotides are TGTGCCAGCAGCTCCGCCCTGGGGGAGACCCAGTACTTC. It encodes CASSSALGETQYF.

The CDR3 DNA follows: TGTGCCAGCAGCGGACGGGGGAAATACTACGAGCAGTACTTC. It encodes CASSGRGKYYEQYF. V and J are TRBV2 and TRBJ2-7; tentatively, D is TRBD2 (6 bases). Germline-derived CDR1 and CDR2 are SNHLY and FYNNEI. This CDR3 contains 14 residues. V gave up 6 bases and J gave up 3 bases, with 15 bases separating them.

The chain employs TRBV19 and TRBJ2-5, with 10 positions matching TRBD2. Trimming took 6 bases from V and 7 from J; bases not matched to a gene: 8. Germline V gene data show CDR1 as LNHDA and CDR2 as SQIVND (reference sequence). The CDR3 loop spans 14 amino acids. CDR3 loop: CASRQGLADGTQYF. The CDR3, as DNA: TGTGCCAGTAGACAAGGACTAGCGGATGGGACCCAGTACTTC.

The chain uses TRBV12-3 or TRBV12-4 and TRBJ1-5, with TRBD1 matching 9 bases. V shed 7 bases, J shed 6 bases, and the junction held 10 bases outside the gene matches. The CDR3 has 15 amino acids. CDR3 sequence: CASNLGQGRGQPQHF. DNA of the CDR3: TGTGCCAGCAACCTGGGACAGGGCCGAGGTCAGCCCCAGCATTTT.

The rearrangement joins TRBV5-6 to TRBJ2-4; 9 bases match TRBD1. Losses at the gene ends were 3 bases for V and 6 bases for J; bases not matched to a gene: 1. Germline assignment: CDR1 SGHDT and CDR2 YYEEEE. This CDR3 region has 13 residues. The CDR3 DNA sequence: TGTGCCAGCAGCTGGGACAGGGCAAACATTCAGTACTTC. Amino acids: CASSWDRANIQYF.

V is TRBV6-5 and J is TRBJ2-1; TRBD2 agrees at 10 bases. Trimming cost V 4 bases and J 8 bases; bases outside gene matches: 11. CDR3 length equals 16 residues. Germline CDR1 reads MNHEY; CDR2 reads SVGAGI. CDR3 region: CASSSSGGEVFDEQFF. The CDR3 nucleotides are TGTGCCAGCAGTTCTAGCGGGGGCGAGGTTTTCGATGAGCAGTTCTTC.

This chain connects TRBV12-3 or TRBV12-4 to TRBJ1-2, with D hard to call. This CDR3 has 15 amino acids. V lost 6 bases and J 4 bases, leaving 18 bases between the germline ends. This CDR3 is CASRLGGASFYGYTF. CDR3 DNA sequence: TGTGCCAGCAGGCTGGGAGGCGCCTCCTTCTATGGCTACACCTTC.

The V call is TRBV7-2, the J call TRBJ1-2; 12 nucleotides agree with TRBD1. The V segment lost 4 bases and the J segment 3 bases; nucleotides outside the gene matches: 6. Germline lookup yields CDR1 SGHTA and CDR2 FQGNSA. The CDR3 extends over 16 amino acids. Written as DNA, the CDR3 is TGTGCCAGCAGCTCCAGGGACAGGGGGCCATACTATGGCTACACCTTC. Translation: CASSSRDRGPYYGYTF.

The chain combines TRBV6-2 or TRBV6-3 with TRBJ1-1; D perhaps matches TRBD1 (5 bases). Trimming took 2 bases from V and 5 from J, leaving 12 bases between them. The CDR3 loop spans 14 amino acids. Per germline, CDR1 MNHEY and CDR2 SVGEGT. CDR3 residues: CASSYGARRTEAFF. CDR3 bases: TGTGCCAGCAGTTACGGGGCGAGAAGGACTGAAGCTTTCTTT.

This clonotype came up a few times. This chain uses TRBV7-2 with TRBJ1-2, with 7 bases lining up with TRBD1. From germline, CDR1 is SGHTA and CDR2 FQGNSA. There are 15 residues in the CDR3. The junction had 11 bases not matched to a gene; V was cut back by 5 bases and J by 5 bases. For the CDR3, the DNA is TGTGCCAGCAGCCAAGGAAATACAGGGGCTTATGGCTACACCTTC. Its translation: CASSQGNTGAYGYTF.

The chain employs TRBV2 and TRBJ2-1, with 10 bases matching TRBD2. The trim removed 3 bases at V and 8 bases at J, leaving 10 bases unmatched. The CDR3 extends over 16 amino acids. Germline V gene data show CDR1 as SNHLY and CDR2 as FYNNEI. The DNA for the CDR3 is TGTGCCAGCAGTGATGGGGGAGCGGGAGGGAATGATGAGCAGTTCTTC. It codes for CASSDGGAGGNDEQFF. The complete variable domain, with remaining parts taken from reference TRBV2 and TRBJ2-1, reads EPEVTQTPSHQVTQMGQEVILRCVPISNHLYFYWYRQILGQKVEFLVSFYNNEISEKSEIFDDQFSVERPDGSNFTLKIRSTKLEDSAMYFCASSDGGAGGNDEQFFGPGTRLTVL.

This clonotype has a handful of counts. This chain links TRBV29-1 with TRBJ2-3, with D perhaps TRBD2 (5 bases). CDR1 is SQVTM and CDR2 is ANQGSEA in the germline V gene. CDR3 size: 14 residues. V was pared by 8 bases and J by 0 bases, with 15 bases between. CDR3 sequence (DNA): TGCAGCCTCCGAGGAGGATCTAGCACAGATACGCAGTATTTT. This sequence encodes CSLRGGSSTDTQYF.

To note about this clonotype: One end of the junction is discordant with germline, which a read error may explain. The V gene is TRBV20-1, the J gene TRBJ1-4; weak D call: TRBD1 (5 bases). Germline-derived CDR1 and CDR2 are DFQATT and SNEGSKA (reference sequence). The CDR3 has 13 residues. The CDR3 is CSASGPINEKRFF. The DNA for the CDR3 is TGCAGTGCGTCGGGACCGATTAATGAAAAACGGTTTTTT.

The chain links TRBV3-1 to TRBJ1-1, with a weak D call TRBD1 (6 bases). Germline V gives CDR1 LGHDT, CDR2 YNNKEL (reference sequence). Trimming left V 4 bases short and J 3 bases short, with 12 bases between. CDR3 length: 14 amino acids. The CDR3 DNA sequence: TGTGCCAGCAGCCGCCAGGGGTCGGACACTGAAGCTTTCTTT. This encodes CASSRQGSDTEAFF.

Regarding this clonotype: The junction and the germline gene differ at one end; a read error may be behind it. The rearrangement uses TRBV29-1 and TRBJ2-7; D is perhaps TRBD2 (6 bases). This CDR3 comprises 12 residues. Germline V gene lookup returns CDR1 SQVTM and CDR2 ANQGSEA. CDR3 loop: CSVVEGYYDQYF. The DNA for the CDR3 is TGCAGCGTTGTGGAGGGATACTACGATCAGTACTTC.

V usage is TRBV7-2 and J usage is TRBJ1-1, with TRBD1 matching over 7 bases. The CDR3 loop spans 15 amino acids. Germline trimming cut 0 bases from V and 3 bases from J; bases unmatched to any gene: 4. Germline V CDR1 and CDR2: SGHTA, FQGNSA. The CDR3 is CASSLATGIYTEAFF. As DNA, the CDR3 is TGTGCCAGCAGCTTAGCGACAGGGATCTACACTGAAGCTTTCTTT.

This chain links TRBV4-2 with TRBJ2-7; TRBD1 matches 12 bases. The junction had 8 bases not matched to a gene; V was cut back by 4 bases and J by 4 bases. This CDR3 spans 16 amino acids. CDR1 and CDR2 from the germline V gene are LGHNA and YNFKEQ. The CDR3 region is CASSPVGQGARYEQYF. In DNA, the CDR3 is TGTGCCAGCAGCCCAGTGGGACAGGGGGCGCGATACGAGCAGTACTTC.

CDR3: CASNPVTFQETQYF. Written as DNA, the CDR3 is TGTGCCAGCAACCCAGTCACATTCCAAGAGACCCAGTACTTC. The rearrangement joins TRBV6-1 to TRBJ2-5; no clear D. The CDR3 is 14 amino acids. Trimming removed 7 bases at V and 1 base at J, with 13 bases between. Germline loops: CDR1 MNHNS, CDR2 SASEGT.